This T cell receptor beta chain was identified during a study of cytomegalovirus exposure and HLA in healthy donors. In the study overall: One earlier analysis, a look at about 179 million T cells, found some 110 million unique TCR beta sequences.

Study-wide findings and caveats: Prior analysis indicated that the majority of TCR beta V segments exhibited productivity approximately 87% or approximately 30% of the time. Exclusion as indistinguishable affected some V segments, including TRBV6-2 and TRBV6-3.

PCR amplification relied on 60 Vbeta primers (plus 13 Jbeta primers). Here immunoSEQ multiplex PCR was the method, and the copy in TCRdb shows in-frame clones only, minus some. The sample yields approximately 85,000 clones, 55% to 85% seen once. About this clone: Its antigen remains unidentified.

While unrecorded immune exposures were likely, the donors were nominally healthy when sampled. J was trimmed by 6 bases and V by 6 bases; bases with no gene match: 16. Germline V lookup: CDR1 SQVTM, CDR2 ANQGSEA. The CDR3 extends over 15 amino acids. The specimen was PBMCs. J is TRBJ2-7 and V is TRBV29-1, with 8 positions matching TRBD2. The sequence was obtained from a woman between 40 and 50 years old in good health and CMV-seropositive. The CDR3: CSVTPGGGPTFEQYF. The CDR3 bases are TGCAGCGTCACCCCGGGGGGGGGCCCTACGTTCGAGCAGTACTTC.